These T cell receptor beta chains were read from a single sample in a study of OX40 agonist ivuxolimab in advanced cancers. Sequencing used immunoSEQ multiplex PCR; TCRdb keeps in-frame clones, though not all of them. The sample holds 50,000 to 60,000 clones, about nine tenths seen once. The sample was CD4+ or CD8+ T cells sorted from blood, taken in a trial of the OX40 agonist ivuxolimab. These receptors originate from an adult with an advanced solid tumor such as melanoma, head and neck, liver or kidney cancer. The CDR3 runs from the conserved cysteine through the conserved F or W. The D gene is left open where the match is weak.

J gene | V gene | D gene | CDR3 DNA | CDR3 protein
TRBJ2-3 | TRBV5-1 | TRBD2 | TGCGCCAGCAGCTTGGAAAAGGGACTAGCGTCAGATACGCAGTATTTT | CASSLEKGLASDTQYF
TRBJ2-7 | TRBV2 | TRBD2 | TGTGCCAGCAGTGCCCATTGGGGGGGAGAGCAGTACTTC | CASSAHWGGEQYF
TRBJ1-2 | TRBV6-1 | NA | TGTGCCAGCAGTGAAGTCAGGAACTATGGCTACACCTTC | CASSEVRNYGYTF
TRBJ1-1 | TRBV6-5 | NA | TGTGCCAGCAGCCTAAAGGGTAATGCTGAAGCTTTCTTT | CASSLKGNAEAFF
TRBJ2-1 | TRBV2 | TRBD2 | TGTGCCAGCAGAGGACTAGCGGGAGGTAGTGGCAATGAGCAGTTCTTC | CASRGLAGGSGNEQFF
TRBJ2-3 | TRBV4-2 | TRBD2 | TGTGCCAGCAGCCAAGATCCAGCGGGAGCTGCAGATACGCAGTATTTT | CASSQDPAGAADTQYF
TRBJ2-3 | TRBV5-1 | NA | TGCGCCAGCAGCTTGGGACAAACCACAGATACGCAGTATTTT | CASSLGQTTDTQYF
TRBJ2-7 | TRBV6-5 | TRBD2 | TGTGCCAGCAGTTACTCCGGGACTAGTGGCGAGCAGTACTTC | CASSYSGTSGEQYF
TRBJ1-1 | TRBV7-3 | NA | TGTGCCAGCAGCTCGGGTCAGGTCAAAAACACTGAAGCTTTCTTT | CASSSGQVKNTEAFF
TRBJ1-1 | TRBV7-9 | NA | TGTGCCAGCAGCTCTTCTGTGGGTACTGAAGCTTTCTTT | CASSSSVGTEAFF
TRBJ2-4 | TRBV23-1 | NA | TGCGCCAGCAGTCAACCATCCCCTCACATTTCGAGGGAGACCAAAAACATTCAGTACTTC | CASSQPSPHISRETKNIQYF
TRBJ1-1 | TRBV6-5 | NA | TGTGCCAGCAGGAAGAGGGAAACTGAAGCTTTCTTT | CASRKRETEAFF
TRBJ2-1 | TRBV18 | NA | TGTGCCAGCTCACCACCGGTAACAGGTCCCCTTAGTGAGCAGTTCTTC | CASSPPVTGPLSEQFF
TRBJ2-5 | TRBV7-9 | TRBD2 | TGTGCCAGCAGCATTCCACTAGCGGGAGGTTTGGAGACCCAGTACTTC | CASSIPLAGGLETQYF
TRBJ2-7 | TRBV6-1 | NA | TGTGCCAGCAGTCTACAGGGAATCTACGAGCAGTACTTC | CASSLQGIYEQYF
TRBJ1-1 | TRBV18 | NA | TGTGCCAGCTCCCCTTACTCTGACCCGAACACTGAAGCTTTCTTT | CASSPYSDPNTEAFF
TRBJ1-2 | TRBV7-8 | TRBD1 | TGTGCCAGCAGCTCCGGACAGGCTAACTATGGCTACACCTTC | CASSSGQANYGYTF
TRBJ2-1 | TRBV7-9 | NA | TGTGCCAGCAGCTTAGGGGCCTCCTACAATGAGCAGTTCTTC | CASSLGASYNEQFF
TRBJ2-7 | TRBV6-6 | TRBD1 | TGTGCCAGCAACCAAGCCGGGACAGGCAACTCCTACGAGCAGTACTTC | CASNQAGTGNSYEQYF
TRBJ1-1 | TRBV28 | NA | TGTGCCAGGCCCGCGGAGGGAAGGACCACTGAAGCTTTCTTT | CARPAEGRTTEAFF
TRBJ2-7 | TRBV7-2 | NA | TGTGCCAGCAGCTTAGCGGGGGGCCTAGCCCGGCGCTCCTACGAGCAGTACTTC | CASSLAGGLARRSYEQYF
TRBJ2-5 | TRBV29-1 | NA | TGCAGCGTTGAAGATTGGTACAGGGCCGGTACAGAGACCCAGTACTTC | CSVEDWYRAGTETQYF
TRBJ2-7 | TRBV5-8 | NA | TGTGCCAGCAGCTTGGTTGGATTCGTTGGGGCCGGGGCAAGCGAGCAGTACTTC | CASSLVGFVGAGASEQYF